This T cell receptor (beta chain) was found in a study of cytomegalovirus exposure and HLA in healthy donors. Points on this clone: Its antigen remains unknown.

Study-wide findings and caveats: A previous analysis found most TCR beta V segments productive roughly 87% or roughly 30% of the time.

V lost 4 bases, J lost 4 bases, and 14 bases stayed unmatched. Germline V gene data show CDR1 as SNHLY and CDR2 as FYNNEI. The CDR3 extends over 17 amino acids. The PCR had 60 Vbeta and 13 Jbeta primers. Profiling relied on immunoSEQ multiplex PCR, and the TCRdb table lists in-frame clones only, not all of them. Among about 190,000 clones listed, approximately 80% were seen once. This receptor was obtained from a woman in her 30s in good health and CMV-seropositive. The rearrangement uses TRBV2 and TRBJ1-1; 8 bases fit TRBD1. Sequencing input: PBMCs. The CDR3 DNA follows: TGTGCCAGCAGTGTAACGTCCCTCGGACAGGGAGTCACTGAAGCTTTCTTT. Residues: CASSVTSLGQGVTEAFF. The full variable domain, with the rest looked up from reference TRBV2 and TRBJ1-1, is EPEVTQTPSHQVTQMGQEVILRCVPISNHLYFYWYRQILGQKVEFLVSFYNNEISEKSEIFDDQFSVERPDGSNFTLKIRSTKLEDSAMYFCASSVTSLGQGVTEAFFGQGTRLTVV.